Below, one T cell receptor beta chain is given with its context. From germline, CDR1 is MNHEY and CDR2 SMNVEV (reference sequence). The J segment lost 0 bases and the V segment lost 6 bases, leaving 7 bases of the junction unmatched. The CDR3 loop spans 15 amino acids. The sample is drawn from a study of blood T cell repertoires in COVID-19. Sequencing used immunoSEQ multiplex PCR; TCRdb keeps in-frame clones, though not all of them. The sample gives about 53,000 clones, roughly 80% of which show up once; around 2.8% is in the top ten. Sequencing was carried out using peripheral blood. This clonotype was sampled from a woman aged 60-75 years with acute or convalescent COVID-19. The rearrangement links TRBV27 to TRBJ1-2, with 7 bases lining up with TRBD1. CDR3 sequence: CASRIDRATNYGYTF. CDR3 DNA sequence: TGTGCCAGCAGGATAGACAGGGCCACTAACTATGGCTACACCTTC.